This record covers a single T cell receptor (beta chain). This specimen belongs to a study of blood T cell repertoires in COVID-19. Whole-study context: The United States, Italy and Spain supplied acute and convalescent COVID-19 samples. T cells, B-cell-depleted T cells, or PBMCs supplied cDNA or gDNA.

Measured with immunoSEQ multiplex PCR; TCRdb has only the in-frame clones, and not every one. This sample yields tens of thousands of clones, of which 75% to 85% are seen a single time; 6% to 7% belongs to the top ten. The source is a woman between 55 and 75 years old with acute or convalescent COVID-19. Sequencing was carried out using peripheral blood.

This CDR3 is CASSFGSLEKLFF. For the CDR3, the DNA is TGTGCCAGCAGTTTCGGTAGTCTAGAAAAACTGTTTTTT. The V gene is TRBV12-3 or TRBV12-4, the J gene TRBJ1-4; D is unresolved. The CDR3 consists of 13 residues. Trimming removed 3 bases from V and 8 bases from J, with 10 bases in between.